Presented here are 14 T cell receptor beta chains from one specimen sequenced in a study of cytomegalovirus exposure and HLA in healthy donors. It was with 60 Vbeta and 13 Jbeta primers that the PCR ran. Profiling relied on immunoSEQ multiplex PCR, and the TCRdb table lists in-frame clones only, not all of them. Of around 160,000 clones in the sample, approximately 71% are singletons; the top ten hold roughly 7.6%. Sequencing input: PBMCs. The source of these receptors is a woman in her 40s in good health and CMV-seropositive.

V is TRBV5-1 and J is TRBJ2-3; TRBD1 aligns across 11 bases. Germline CDR1 and CDR2: SGHRS and YFSETQ. Trimming at V came to 7 bases and at J to 3 bases, leaving 4 bases not matched to a gene. CDR3 size: 14 residues. The CDR3 reads CASQGTGGTDTQYF. In DNA, the CDR3 is TGCGCCAGCCAAGGGACAGGGGGAACAGATACGCAGTATTTT.

This rearrangement joins TRBV7-8 to TRBJ2-5, with D possibly TRBD2 on 6 matching bases. The CDR3 totals 13 residues. Germline CDR1 SGHVS, CDR2 FQNEAQ. The V end lost 0 bases, the J end lost 5 bases, and 7 bases lay between the germline ends. In DNA form, the CDR3 reads TGTGCCAGCAGCTTAGCAGGGAGGGAGACCCAGTACTTC. The encoded protein is CASSLAGRETQYF.

This chain joins TRBV11-3 and TRBJ2-5, with 12 bases lining up with TRBD2. Germline CDR1 is SGHNT and CDR2 is YENEEA. This CDR3 spans 15 amino acids. With V trimmed by 5 bases and J by 3 bases, 4 bases remained unmatched. This CDR3 is CASSIGLAGKETQYF. The CDR3 DNA is TGTGCCAGCAGCATCGGACTAGCGGGAAAAGAGACCCAGTACTTC.

This clone was seen more than once but under ten times. The V gene is TRBV5-5, the J gene TRBJ2-6; D gene unclear. CDR1 SGHKS and CDR2 YYEKEE come from the germline V gene (reference sequence). The CDR3 has 15 amino acids. V shed 4 bases and J shed 1 base, with 9 bases lying between them. CDR3 in DNA: TGTGCCAGCAGCCCTATGTCGTCTGGGGCCAACGTCCTGACTTTC. Translating gives CASSPMSSGANVLTF.

In its sample, this clone was seen once. CDR3 coding DNA: TGTGCCAGCAGGGACAGCTACGGCACAGATACGCAGTATTTT. Translating it yields CASRDSYGTDTQYF. This rearrangement joins TRBV2 to TRBJ2-3; D possibly corresponds to TRBD1 (6 bases). CDR1 and CDR2 from the germline V gene are SNHLY and FYNNEI. Trimming stripped 6 bases from V and 1 base from J, with 11 bases between. The CDR3 runs to 14 residues.

DNA of the CDR3: TGTGCCAGTGCACACGACAGCCTAGCGGGAGTGCGGTTCTTC. This sequence encodes CASAHDSLAGVRFF. V usage is TRBV19 and J usage is TRBJ2-1, with TRBD2 matching 10 bases. Trimming at V came to 8 bases and at J to 15 bases, leaving 16 bases not matched to a gene. CDR3 length equals 14 residues. The V gene's germline CDR1 is LNHDA and CDR2 SQIVND (reference sequence).

The chain employs TRBV5-5 and TRBJ2-1, with 9 nucleotides matching TRBD2. The length of the CDR3 is 17 residues. Germline V gene data show CDR1 as SGHKS and CDR2 as YYEKEE (reference sequence). The CDR3 coding sequence is TGTGCAACCGGGACTAGCTATCAATTGGAGGTCAACAATGAGCAGTTCTTC. Its translation is CATGTSYQLEVNNEQFF.

There are a few counts of this clone. The J gene is TRBJ2-7, the V gene TRBV7-8, with D uncertain. Germline V gene lookup returns CDR1 SGHVS and CDR2 FQNEAQ. Deletions cut 3 bases from V and 7 bases from J, with 7 bases between. This CDR3 has 11 residues. CDR3 DNA: TGTGCCAGCAGCTTGTCGAGGGAGCAGTACTTC. Amino acid sequence: CASSLSREQYF.

This sequence joins TRBV5-1 and TRBJ1-4; D is unresolved. Germline loops: CDR1 SGHRS, CDR2 YFSETQ. V lost 0 bases and J lost 5, with 11 bases in between. The CDR3 has 15 amino acids. CDR3 DNA: TGCGCCAGCAGCTTGGATGACGCGGGCAATGAAAAACTGTTTTTT. It encodes CASSLDDAGNEKLFF. Filled out from reference TRBV5-1 and TRBJ1-4, the complete variable domain reads KAGVTQTPRYLIKTRGQQVTLSCSPISGHRSVSWYQQTPGQGLQFLFEYFSETQRNKGNFPGRFSGRQFSNSRSEMNVSTLELGDSALYLCASSLDDAGNEKLFFGSGTQLSVL.

This clone appeared a single time. The chain employs TRBV7-2 and TRBJ2-2; TRBD2 is a possible D gene (5 bases). V gave up 0 bases and J gave up 4 bases, with 9 bases separating them. CDR1 is SGHTA and CDR2 is FQGNSA in the germline V gene. The CDR3 runs 15 residues. CDR3 DNA sequence: TGTGCCAGCAGCTTAGCGGGAGTCCCCACCGGGGAGCTGTTTTTT. Residues: CASSLAGVPTGELFF.

A few counts support this clone. The chain has TRBV4-2 and TRBJ1-5; 8 nucleotides line up with TRBD1. Germline V lookup: CDR1 LGHNA, CDR2 YNFKEQ. The trim removed 2 bases at V and 9 bases at J, leaving 6 bases unmatched. The CDR3 runs to 14 residues. The CDR3 is CASSQPGQVPPQHF. As DNA, the CDR3 is TGTGCCAGCAGCCAACCGGGACAGGTTCCGCCCCAGCATTTT.

This clone was recorded only once. The chain carries TRBV28 and TRBJ2-5; 11 bases align to TRBD2. CDR1 and CDR2 from the germline V gene are MDHEN and SYDVKM. The junction had 6 bases not matched to a gene; V was cut back by 8 bases and J by 1 base. The CDR3 loop spans 15 amino acids. CDR3 nucleotides: TGTGCCAGCCAGGGGACTAGCGGCCGCCAAGAGACCCAGTACTTC. Translated, it gives CASQGTSGRQETQYF.

The genes are TRBV28 and TRBJ2-1, with no clear D. Trimming took 4 bases from V and 12 from J, leaving 10 bases between them. This CDR3 region has 11 residues. Germline values: CDR1 MDHEN, CDR2 SYDVKM. The CDR3 DNA is TGTGCCAGCAGTTCTTTGATCGGGCAGTTCTTC. This sequence encodes CASSSLIGQFF.

V and J are TRBV7-2 and TRBJ2-1; a possible D gene is TRBD1 (6 bases). Germline CDR1 reads SGHTA; CDR2 reads FQGNSA. Trimming removed 5 bases at V and 10 bases at J, with 15 bases between. The CDR3 is 13 residues long. This CDR3 is CASSHRDRWEQFF. The CDR3 DNA reads as TGTGCCAGCAGCCACAGGGATCGGTGGGAGCAGTTCTTC. Using reference TRBV7-2 and TRBJ2-1 for the parts outside the CDR3, the full variable domain is GAGVSQSPSNKVTEKGKDVELRCDPISGHTALYWYRQSLGQGLEFLIYFQGNSAPDKSGLPSDRFSAERTGGSVSTLTIQRTQQEDSAVYLCASSHRDRWEQFFGPGTRLTVL.